The 17 T cell receptor beta chains given below trace back to one sample, sequenced in a study of T cell changes during pregnancy in multiple sclerosis. Using immunoSEQ multiplex PCR, the repertoire was profiled, and TCRdb retains in-frame clones only, with some absent. Among 75,000 to 95,000 clones, nearly 95% were seen once, and the ten largest hold roughly 0.13%. This specimen consisted of CD4+ T cells from peripheral blood mononuclear cells, obtained after pregnancy. All receptors come from a female donor with multiple sclerosis, enrolled in a pregnancy study.

The V call is TRBV27, the J call TRBJ2-4; TRBD1 matches at 10 bases. This CDR3 is built from 18 residues. The V and J ends lost 5 bases and 1 base, in that order; junction bases with no gene match: 11. Germline loops: CDR1 MNHEY, CDR2 SMNVEV (reference sequence). CDR3 DNA sequence: TGTGCCAGCAGTCGACCGGGACAGGGGAAGGGGGCCAAAAACATTCAGTACTTC. Its protein product is CASSRPGQGKGAKNIQYF.

The genes are TRBV5-1 and TRBJ2-1; 13 bases map to TRBD2. The V and J ends lost 3 bases and 8 bases, in that order; junction bases with no gene match: 8. This CDR3 comprises 16 residues. Germline V gene data show CDR1 as SGHRS and CDR2 as YFSETQ. The CDR3 sequence is CASSSGLAGAGDEQFF. DNA for the CDR3: TGCGCCAGCAGCTCCGGACTAGCGGGAGCGGGTGATGAGCAGTTCTTC.

This clone was seen just once. J is TRBJ2-3 and V is TRBV28; 11 positions match TRBD2. This CDR3 is built from 20 residues. The J segment lost 10 bases and the V segment lost 5 bases, leaving 26 bases of the junction unmatched. In germline, CDR1 is MDHEN, CDR2 SYDVKM. The CDR3 DNA follows: TGTGCCAGCAGTCACAGTAGGGTAGCGGGAGGGCCTAGGCGGAGTTTGTCGCAGTATTTT. Translating it yields CASSHSRVAGGPRRSLSQYF.

This chain joins TRBV28 and TRBJ2-1, with 12 bases fitting TRBD2. CDR1 and CDR2 (germline): MDHEN, SYDVKM. The CDR3 spans 14 residues. J gave up 6 bases and V 6 bases, and 3 bases lay outside the gene matches. DNA for the CDR3: TGTGCCAGCAGACTGACTAGCGGGAGCAATGAGCAGTTCTTC. Translated: CASRLTSGSNEQFF.

V is TRBV9 and J is TRBJ1-3; D might be TRBD1 (5 bases). This CDR3 is built from 15 residues. V lost 3 bases to trimming and J lost 2 bases, with 12 bases between them. Germline assignment: CDR1 SGDLS and CDR2 YYNGEE. The CDR3: CASSEGVRPGNTIYF. The CDR3 bases are TGTGCCAGCAGCGAAGGGGTTCGTCCTGGAAACACCATATATTTT.

The chain carries TRBV7-8 and TRBJ1-6, with D perhaps TRBD1 (5 bases). The V gene's germline CDR1 is SGHVS and CDR2 FQNEAQ. The CDR3 runs 19 residues. V lost 4 bases and J lost 6, with 25 bases in between. This CDR3 reads CASSSHLSPQEQFNSPLHF. The CDR3 DNA is TGTGCCAGCAGCTCACACCTATCGCCACAGGAGCAATTTAATTCACCCCTCCACTTT.

In its sample, this clone was seen once. The V and J genes are TRBV19 and TRBJ2-1, with D possibly being TRBD2 (5 bases). The V and J ends lost 2 bases and 0 bases respectively, with 14 bases between them. Germline CDR1 LNHDA, CDR2 SQIVND (reference sequence). The CDR3 spans 17 residues. For the CDR3, the DNA is TGTGCCAGTAGTATAAGGACTTCACAAAGCTCCTACAATGAGCAGTTCTTC. Translating it yields CASSIRTSQSSYNEQFF.

This clone was detected once. This rearrangement joins TRBV19 to TRBJ1-6, with 7 bases identical to TRBD1. CDR3 size: 14 residues. Germline lookup yields CDR1 LNHDA and CDR2 SQIVND (reference sequence). J was trimmed by 8 bases and V by 4 bases; bases with no gene match: 5. The CDR3 loop reads CASSTNRGDSPLHF. CDR3 bases: TGTGCCAGTAGTACAAACAGGGGTGATTCACCCCTCCACTTT.

The CDR3 spells CASSLTGINTEAFF. For the CDR3, the DNA is TGCGCCAGCAGCCTGACAGGGATAAACACTGAAGCTTTCTTT. The rearrangement uses TRBV5-1 and TRBJ1-1; TRBD1 matches 7 bases. The germline CDR1 and CDR2 sequences are SGHRS and YFSETQ. This CDR3 contains 14 residues. The J segment lost 2 bases and the V segment lost 4 bases, leaving 5 bases of the junction unmatched.

The V and J genes are TRBV10-2 and TRBJ1-2; possible D gene TRBD1, 6 bases. The CDR3 is made up of 15 amino acids. The ends were cut back, 2 bases at V and 8 bases at J, with 18 bases in the middle. Germline-derived CDR1 and CDR2 are WSHSY and SAAADI. The DNA for the CDR3 is TGCGCCAGCAGTGAGGCAGGGGTAGGAAGAGGAGGCTACACCTTC. Residues: CASSEAGVGRGGYTF.

The chain uses TRBV7-8 and TRBJ2-1; 9 nucleotides match TRBD2. The CDR3 consists of 15 residues. Germline CDR1 SGHVS, CDR2 FQNEAQ. The ends lost 2 bases at V and 7 bases at J; junction bases unmatched: 6. CDR3: CASSLRLAGKNEQFF. Written as DNA, the CDR3 is TGTGCCAGCAGCTTAAGGCTAGCGGGGAAGAATGAGCAGTTCTTC.

The V call is TRBV7-8, the J call TRBJ1-3, with 7 positions matching TRBD1. Germline-derived CDR1 and CDR2 are SGHVS and FQNEAQ. CDR3 size: 15 residues. With 5 bases clipped from V and 0 bases from J, the junction kept 4 bases outside the gene matches. The CDR3 protein is CASSPTGVSGNTIYF. The CDR3 DNA reads as TGTGCCAGCAGCCCAACAGGGGTCTCTGGAAACACCATATATTTT.

This rearrangement joins TRBV6-5 to TRBJ2-1; the D gene is possibly TRBD2 (5 bases). The CDR3 length is 16 residues. Germline assignment: CDR1 MNHEY and CDR2 SVGAGI. V was pared by 0 bases and J by 7 bases, with 16 bases between. The DNA for the CDR3 is TGTGCCAGCAGTTACTCCTGGGGAGTTTCGGGTAATGAGCAGTTCTTC. It is translated as CASSYSWGVSGNEQFF.

J is TRBJ2-3 and V is TRBV7-9; 10 bases are shared with TRBD2. The CDR3 covers 14 residues. J lost 5 bases, V lost 1 base, and 0 bases had no gene match. Germline CDR1 is SEHNR and CDR2 is FQNEAQ (reference sequence). CDR3 sequence reads: CASSLGLAGDTQYF. The CDR3 nucleotides read TGTGCCAGCAGCTTAGGACTAGCGGGAGATACGCAGTATTTT.

The chain joins TRBV19 to TRBJ1-2; D may be TRBD1 (5 bases). V was pared by 1 base and J by 7 bases, with 13 bases between. Germline loops: CDR1 LNHDA, CDR2 SQIVND (reference sequence). The CDR3 covers 14 residues. CDR3 sequence reads: CASSIGGGAAGYTF. CDR3 DNA: TGTGCCAGTAGTATAGGCGGCGGGGCGGCTGGCTACACCTTC.

The chain couples TRBV9 to TRBJ2-3, with TRBD1 as a possible D gene (5 bases). The CDR3 covers 16 residues. CDR1 is SGDLS and CDR2 is YYNGEE in the germline V gene. V was pared by 0 bases and J by 0 bases, with 11 bases between. The CDR3 here is CASSVAAGRSTDTQYF. The CDR3 DNA follows: TGTGCCAGCAGCGTAGCGGCAGGGCGTAGCACAGATACGCAGTATTTT.

In its sample, this clone was seen a few times. The gene calls are TRBV7-3 and TRBJ1-2; possible D gene TRBD1, 5 bases. Germline CDR1 is SGHTA and CDR2 is FQGTGA. This CDR3 spans 14 amino acids. Trimming removed 4 bases from V and 7 bases from J, with 16 bases in between. This CDR3 reads CASSSSPGVVGYTF. The CDR3 DNA reads as TGTGCCAGCAGCTCATCCCCGGGGGTGGTTGGCTACACCTTC.